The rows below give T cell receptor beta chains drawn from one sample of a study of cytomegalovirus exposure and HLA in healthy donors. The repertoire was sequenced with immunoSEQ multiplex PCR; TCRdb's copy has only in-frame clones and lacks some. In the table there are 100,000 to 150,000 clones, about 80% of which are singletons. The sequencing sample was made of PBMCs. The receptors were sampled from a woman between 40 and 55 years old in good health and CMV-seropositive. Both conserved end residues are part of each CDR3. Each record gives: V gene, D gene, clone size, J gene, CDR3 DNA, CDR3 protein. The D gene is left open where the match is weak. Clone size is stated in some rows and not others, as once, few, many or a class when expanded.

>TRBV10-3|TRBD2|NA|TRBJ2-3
TGTGCCATCAGCCCCAACCCGCTAGCGGGAAGCACAGATACGCAGTATTTT
CAISPNPLAGSTDTQYF
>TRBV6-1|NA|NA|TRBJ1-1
TGTGCCAGCAGTGATTCGACAGCGAACACTGAAGCTTTCTTT
CASSDSTANTEAFF
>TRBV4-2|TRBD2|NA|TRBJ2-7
TGTGCCAGCAGCGAGCGGGAGGCCGGTGGCTATGAGCAGTACTTC
CASSEREAGGYEQYF
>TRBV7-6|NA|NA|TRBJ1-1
TGTGCCAGCAGCTTAGCGCCGGCCAGGGTGGACACTGAAGCTTTCTTT
CASSLAPARVDTEAFF
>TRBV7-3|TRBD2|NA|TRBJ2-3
TGTGCCAGCAGCCCGACTAGCGGGGATACGCAGTATTTT
CASSPTSGDTQYF
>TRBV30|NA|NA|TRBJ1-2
TGTGCCTGGAGTGTCGCTCCGGACTTACCCGGTGGCTACACCTTC
CAWSVAPDLPGGYTF
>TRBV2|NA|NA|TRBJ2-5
TGTGCCAGCAGTCGGGTCTCTGCCCAAGAGACCCAGTACTTC
CASSRVSAQETQYF
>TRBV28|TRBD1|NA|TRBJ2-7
TGTGCCAGCAGACATAAAAGACAGGGCTTAAGCTCCTACGAGCAGTACTTC
CASRHKRQGLSSYEQYF
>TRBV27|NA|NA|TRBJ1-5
TGTGCCAGCAGTTCCAGGGCGTTTAGCAATCAGCCCCAGCATTTT
CASSSRAFSNQPQHF
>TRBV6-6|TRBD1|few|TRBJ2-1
TGTGCCAGCAGTTACGGACAGGGGGGCAATGAGCAGTTCTTC
CASSYGQGGNEQFF
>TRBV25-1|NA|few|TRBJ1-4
TGTGCCAGCAGCCCTGGGGGAGACGGGGGTAGTGGAAAACTGTTTTTT
CASSPGGDGGSGKLFF
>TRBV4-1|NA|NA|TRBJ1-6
TGCGCCAGCAGCCAAGCGGACGCGGGGGGTTCACCCCTCCACTTT
CASSQADAGGSPLHF
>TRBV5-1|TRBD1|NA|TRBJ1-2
TGCGCCAGCAGCACCGGGACAGCTGAGAGGGGTGGCTACACCTTC
CASSTGTAERGGYTF
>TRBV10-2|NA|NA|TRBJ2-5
TGCGCCAGCAGTCCCATCCAAGAGACCCAGTACTTC
CASSPIQETQYF
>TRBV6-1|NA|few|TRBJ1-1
TGTGCCAGCAGTGATTGGCCAGGCATGAACACTGAAGCTTTCTTT
CASSDWPGMNTEAFF
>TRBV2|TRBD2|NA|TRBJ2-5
TGTGCCAGCAGCTCCGAGGGACTAGCTGTTTCAGAGACCCAGTACTTC
CASSSEGLAVSETQYF
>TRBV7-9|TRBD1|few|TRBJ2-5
TGTGCCAGCAGCTTAGGGCTTCCGGGACAGGGGCGAGAGACCCAGTACTTC
CASSLGLPGQGRETQYF
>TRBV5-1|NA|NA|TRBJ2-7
TGCGCCAGCAGCGCCCAGGGCAACTACGAGCAGTACTTC
CASSAQGNYEQYF
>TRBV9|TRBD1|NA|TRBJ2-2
TGTGCCAGCAGTAGACAGGGGGCGAACACCGGGGAGCTGTTTTTT
CASSRQGANTGELFF
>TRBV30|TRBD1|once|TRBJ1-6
TGTGCCTGGAGCCCCGATTTGACAGGGGACGGTAATTCACCCCTCCACTTT
CAWSPDLTGDGNSPLHF
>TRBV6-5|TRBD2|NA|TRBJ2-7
TGTGCCAGCAGTTACGGCGGGAGGGGGTACGAGCAGTACTTC
CASSYGGRGYEQYF
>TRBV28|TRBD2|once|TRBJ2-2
TGTGCCAGCAGTTTTACGGCGGGAGGGAACACCGGGGAGCTGTTTTTT
CASSFTAGGNTGELFF
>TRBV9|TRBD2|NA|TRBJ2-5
TGTGCCAGCAGTCTCTGGGCTAGCGGAGGGGAGGAGACCCAGTACTTC
CASSLWASGGEETQYF
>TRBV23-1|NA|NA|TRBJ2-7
TGCGCCAGCAGTCAATCGAGGCTTTACTACGAGCAGTACTTC
CASSQSRLYYEQYF
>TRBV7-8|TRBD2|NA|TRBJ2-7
TGTGCCAGCAGCGGACCGGGACTAGCGACCGAGCAGTACTTC
CASSGPGLATEQYF
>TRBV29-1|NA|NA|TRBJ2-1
TGCAGCGGTTATTACTCCTACAATGAGCAGTTCTTC
CSGYYSYNEQFF
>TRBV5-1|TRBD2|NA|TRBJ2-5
TGCGCCAGCAGCTTGGCCACGAGCGGGGGAGCACTCAAAGAGACCCAGTACTTC
CASSLATSGGALKETQYF
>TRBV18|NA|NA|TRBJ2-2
TGTGCCAGCTCACCAATTCAGGCGAACACCGGGGAGCTGTTTTTT
CASSPIQANTGELFF
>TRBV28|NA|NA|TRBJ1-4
TGTGCCAGCAGTTTTTCGGGTCGTACTAATGAAAAACTGTTTTTT
CASSFSGRTNEKLFF
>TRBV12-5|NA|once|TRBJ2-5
TGTGCTAGTGGTTTCGATTTAGGAGGTGAGACCCAGTACTTC
CASGFDLGGETQYF